The rows below give T cell receptor beta chains drawn from one sample of a study of blood T cell repertoires in COVID-19. Profiling relied on immunoSEQ multiplex PCR, and the TCRdb table lists in-frame clones only, not all of them. The table shows 240,000 or so clones, with about 87% occurring only once. The sequenced sample consisted of PBMCs or T cells enriched from blood (not recorded which). The source is a man aged 50 to 59 who had been exposed to COVID-19. Each CDR3 is given with its conserved first and last residue.

v_gene: TRBV15; j_gene: TRBJ1-5; CDR3aa: CATSREQSNQPQHF
v_gene: TRBV7-8; j_gene: TRBJ1-1; CDR3aa: CASSKTVMNTEAFF
v_gene: TRBV19; j_gene: TRBJ2-1; CDR3aa: CASSKASGGAREQFF
v_gene: TRBV27; j_gene: TRBJ1-6; CDR3aa: CASSFSAGAYSPLHF
v_gene: TRBV3-1/TRBV3-2; j_gene: TRBJ2-7; CDR3aa: CASSSRGTLNHEQYF
v_gene: TRBV24-1; j_gene: TRBJ1-2; CDR3aa: CATSVTGGALGGYTF
v_gene: TRBV2; j_gene: TRBJ2-3; CDR3aa: CASSFFQSDTQYF
v_gene: TRBV18; j_gene: TRBJ1-2; CDR3aa: CASSPMGQGVTFYGYTF
v_gene: TRBV7-9; j_gene: TRBJ1-3; CDR3aa: CASSLAGARGNTIYF
v_gene: TRBV7-8; j_gene: TRBJ2-1; CDR3aa: CASSSYVGEAPMGNEQFF
v_gene: TRBV11-2; j_gene: TRBJ1-5; CDR3aa: CASSLQGEYQPQHF
v_gene: TRBV2; j_gene: TRBJ1-5; CDR3aa: CASSEQGLDQPQHF
v_gene: TRBV28; j_gene: TRBJ1-2; CDR3aa: CASSLELGRNYGYTF
v_gene: TRBV11-1; j_gene: TRBJ2-7; CDR3aa: CASSLRRTSGAYEQYF
v_gene: TRBV11-2; j_gene: TRBJ2-1; CDR3aa: CASLSLGLAGYRRFF
v_gene: TRBV18; j_gene: TRBJ2-1; CDR3aa: CASSPPNVASSYNEQFF
v_gene: TRBV4-1; j_gene: TRBJ1-1; CDR3aa: CASSQDTRRLNTEAFF
v_gene: TRBV28; j_gene: TRBJ1-5; CDR3aa: CASSWTGDIQPQHF
v_gene: TRBV7-9; j_gene: TRBJ1-4; CDR3aa: CASSLRATNEKLFF
v_gene: TRBV18; j_gene: TRBJ1-6; CDR3aa: CASSPAGYGNSPLHF
v_gene: TRBV30; j_gene: TRBJ1-2; CDR3aa: CAWEGRGSNYGYTF
v_gene: TRBV28; j_gene: TRBJ1-1; CDR3aa: CASSINRWAFF
v_gene: TRBV27; j_gene: TRBJ1-1; CDR3aa: CATRQAREAFF
v_gene: TRBV30; j_gene: TRBJ1-4; CDR3aa: CAWSSSANEKLFF
v_gene: TRBV2; j_gene: TRBJ2-7; CDR3aa: CASWGPGTDSYEQYF
v_gene: TRBV19; j_gene: TRBJ2-3; CDR3aa: CASSRTSGRALADTQYF
v_gene: TRBV18; j_gene: TRBJ1-4; CDR3aa: CASSPGTGVEKLFF
v_gene: TRBV13; j_gene: TRBJ1-4; CDR3aa: CASSSSVTNEKLFF
v_gene: TRBV3-1/TRBV3-2; j_gene: TRBJ2-1; CDR3aa: CASSDDLARTYNEQFF